The 6 T cell receptor beta chains in this list originate from one sample, sequenced in a study of metastatic and nonmetastatic thyroid tumors (dated by TCRdb to about 2020). The library was generated by PCR. Sequencing instrument: Illumina HiSeq 4000. The public reads were reprocessed in TCRdb via fastp at Q25 and MiXCR, keeping in-frame beta chains. Within this sample are over 70,000 clones, with less than 20% of them counted one time only. The leading ten clones occupy about 13% of the sample. Before undergoing thyroid surgery, none of the patients had been given any kind of treatment. The sequencing input was blood. The origin of the receptors is a female donor with papillary thyroid cancer or a benign thyroid nodule (not recorded which). Some clones in this sample may be carry-over from other donors' samples.

This clone was counted once. The chain has TRBV5-1 and TRBJ2-7, with 8 bases fitting TRBD1. Germline V gene sequence: CDR1 SGHRS, CDR2 YFSETQ. J was trimmed by 5 bases and V by 6 bases; bases with no gene match: 7. This CDR3 is 13 amino acids long. The CDR3 protein is CASTPDRGHEQYF. The CDR3 DNA sequence: TGCGCCAGCACCCCCGACAGGGGCCACGAGCAGTACTTC.

A few counts support this clone. The chain carries TRBV6-1 and TRBJ1-4; maybe TRBD1 (5 bases). The CDR3 length is 14 residues. V was trimmed by 2 bases and J by 10 bases, leaving 14 bases between them. Germline V gene sequence: CDR1 MNHNS, CDR2 SASEGT. This CDR3 is CASSETSGARKLFF. The CDR3 nucleotides are TGTGCCAGCAGTGAAACTTCTGGGGCTCGAAAACTGTTTTTT.

The genes are TRBV5-4 and TRBJ2-1; 8 positions agree with TRBD1. V dropped 0 bases and J dropped 0; count of bases not matched to a gene: 11. The CDR3 extends over 19 amino acids. Germline V lookup: CDR1 SGHNT, CDR2 YYREEE (reference sequence). The CDR3 region has the DNA TGTGCCAGCAGCTTGGGAGACAGGGGTAGTACCAGCTCCTACAATGAGCAGTTCTTC. Its protein product is CASSLGDRGSTSSYNEQFF.

The V call is TRBV7-2, the J call TRBJ2-2, with D maybe TRBD1 (5 bases). Germline assignment: CDR1 SGHTA and CDR2 FQGNSA. The CDR3 has 13 residues. V was cut by 5 bases and J by 4 bases, with 8 bases left in between. The CDR3 DNA sequence: TGTGCCAGCAGCCAGGGTGGCACCGGGGAGCTGTTTTTT. The encoded protein is CASSQGGTGELFF.

This clone was recorded at least ten times. The V and J genes are TRBV5-1 and TRBJ2-7; TRBD1 aligns across 8 bases. Trimming at V came to 6 bases and at J to 3 bases, leaving 11 bases not matched to a gene. Germline assignment: CDR1 SGHRS and CDR2 YFSETQ. There are 15 residues in the CDR3. CDR3: CASMSAQGGGYEQYF. The CDR3 region has the DNA TGCGCCAGCATGTCTGCACAGGGGGGAGGCTACGAGCAGTACTTC.

Ten or more counts support this clone. The chain is built from TRBV10-3 and TRBJ2-7; 8 nucleotides agree with TRBD2. The V gene's germline CDR1 is ENHRY and CDR2 SYGVKD. Trimming removed 5 bases from V and 2 bases from J; junction bases left unmatched: 2. The CDR3 is made up of 13 amino acids. CDR3 in amino acids: CAISSGSAYEQYF. CDR3 nucleotides: TGTGCCATCAGTAGCGGGAGTGCCTACGAGCAGTACTTC.